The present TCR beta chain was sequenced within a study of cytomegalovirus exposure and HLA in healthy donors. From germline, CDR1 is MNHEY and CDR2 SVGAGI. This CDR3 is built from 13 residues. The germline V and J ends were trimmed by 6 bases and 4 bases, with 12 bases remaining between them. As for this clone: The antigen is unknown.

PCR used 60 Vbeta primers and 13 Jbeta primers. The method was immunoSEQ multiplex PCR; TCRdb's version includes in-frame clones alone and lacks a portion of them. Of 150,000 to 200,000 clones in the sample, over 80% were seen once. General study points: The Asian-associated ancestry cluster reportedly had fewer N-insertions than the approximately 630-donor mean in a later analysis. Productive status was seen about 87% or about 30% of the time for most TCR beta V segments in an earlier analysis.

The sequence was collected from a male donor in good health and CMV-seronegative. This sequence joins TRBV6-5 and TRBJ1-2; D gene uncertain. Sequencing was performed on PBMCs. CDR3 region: CASSPSAFYGYTF. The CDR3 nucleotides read TGTGCCAGCAGCCCCAGCGCTTTCTATGGCTACACCTTC.